A single sample is the source of the 2 T cell receptor beta chains below, sequenced in a study of CD8 T cells in Susac syndrome. Random hexamers were used to reverse transcribe the RNA input (roughly 0.5 to 1 ug). Each CDR3 protein is one row after TCRdb ran MiXCR on the immunoSEQ multiplex PCR reads. In the table there are more than 55,000 distinct CDR3 sequences, over 90% of which are singletons. Specimen: CD4+ T cells from PBMCs. The receptors derive from a human donor with multiple sclerosis.

The chain joins TRBV20-1 to TRBJ1-5, with D perhaps TRBD1 (5 bases). The CDR3 is 10 amino acids. CDR1 DFQATT and CDR2 SNEGSKA come from the germline V gene (reference sequence). The V end was cut by 7 bases, the J end by 8 bases, with 9 bases between. CDR3 region: CSVRGKPQHF. The CDR3 DNA is TGCAGTGTAAGGGGAAAGCCCCAGCATTTT.

This clonotype was recorded only once. The chain employs TRBV7-9 and TRBJ1-4, with 7 bases identical to TRBD1. CDR3 length: 14 residues. With 5 bases clipped from V and 17 bases from J, the junction kept 17 bases outside the gene matches. From germline, CDR1 is SEHNR and CDR2 FQNEAQ (reference sequence). CDR3 amino acids: CASSAWTGPKGLFF. The CDR3 nucleotides are TGTGCCAGCAGCGCCTGGACAGGCCCGAAGGGGCTATTTTTT.